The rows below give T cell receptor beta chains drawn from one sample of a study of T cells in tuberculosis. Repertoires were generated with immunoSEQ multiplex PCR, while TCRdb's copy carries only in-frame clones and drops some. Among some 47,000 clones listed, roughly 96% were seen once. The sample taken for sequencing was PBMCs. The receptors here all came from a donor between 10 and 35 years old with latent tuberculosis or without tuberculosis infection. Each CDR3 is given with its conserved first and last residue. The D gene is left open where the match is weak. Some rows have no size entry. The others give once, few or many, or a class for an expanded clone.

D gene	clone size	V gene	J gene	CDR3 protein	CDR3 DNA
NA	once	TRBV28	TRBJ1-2	CASSLNTGNYGYTF	TGTGCCAGCAGTTTAAATACAGGGAACTATGGCTACACCTTC
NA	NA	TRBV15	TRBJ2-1	CATSRVTHPGAYNEQFF	TGTGCCACCAGCAGAGTGACTCACCCAGGGGCCTACAATGAGCAGTTCTTC
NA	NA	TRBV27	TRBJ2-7	CASSGGGPFYEQYF	TGTGCCAGCTCGGGGGGCGGCCCCTTCTACGAGCAGTACTTC
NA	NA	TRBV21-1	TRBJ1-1	CASSKIWQDRNTEAFF	TGTGCCAGCAGCAAAATATGGCAGGATCGAAACACTGAAGCTTTCTTT
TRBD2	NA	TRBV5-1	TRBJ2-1	CASSEGLGDEQFF	TGCGCCAGCAGCGAGGGACTAGGAGACGAGCAGTTCTTC
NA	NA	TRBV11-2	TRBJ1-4	CASSYGQLNEKLFF	TGTGCCAGCAGCTACGGACAGCTTAATGAAAAACTGTTTTTT
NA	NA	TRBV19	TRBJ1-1	CASSPDYTEAFF	TGTGCCAGTAGCCCCGACTATACTGAAGCTTTCTTT
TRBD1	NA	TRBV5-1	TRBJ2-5	CASRKDRAETQYF	TGCGCCAGCAGAAAGGACAGGGCAGAGACCCAGTACTTC
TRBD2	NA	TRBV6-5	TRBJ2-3	CASSYLAGTDTQYF	TGTGCCAGCAGTTATCTAGCGGGGACAGATACGCAGTATTTT
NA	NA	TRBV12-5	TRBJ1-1	CASGLGRNTEAFF	TGTGCTAGTGGTTTGGGCAGGAACACTGAAGCTTTCTTT
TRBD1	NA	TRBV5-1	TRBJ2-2	CASRGTGPTGELFF	TGCGCCAGCAGGGGGACAGGGCCCACCGGGGAGCTGTTTTTT
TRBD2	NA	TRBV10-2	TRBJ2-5	CASEEAGGGETQYF	TGCGCCAGCGAAGAAGCGGGAGGCGGTGAGACCCAGTACTTC
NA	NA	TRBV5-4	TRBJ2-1	CASRPFGGGSYNEQFF	TGTGCCAGCAGACCCTTTGGGGGAGGCTCCTACAATGAGCAGTTCTTC
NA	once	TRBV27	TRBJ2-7	CASSFKFEASYEQYF	TGTGCCAGCAGTTTTAAGTTTGAGGCGTCCTACGAGCAGTACTTC
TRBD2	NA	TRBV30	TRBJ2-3	CAWSVSRTSETDTQYF	TGTGCCTGGAGTGTATCTAGGACTAGCGAGACAGATACGCAGTATTTT
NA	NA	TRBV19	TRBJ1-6	CASSTTGTYSPLHF	TGTGCCAGTAGTACCACAGGGACCTATTCACCCCTCCACTTT
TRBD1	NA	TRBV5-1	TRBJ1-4	CASRVAGQGEKLFF	TGCGCCAGCAGGGTAGCGGGACAGGGAGAAAAACTGTTTTTT
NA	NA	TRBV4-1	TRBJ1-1	CASSQVSGNTEAFF	TGCGCCAGCAGCCAAGTGTCCGGGAACACTGAAGCTTTCTTT
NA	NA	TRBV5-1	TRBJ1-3	CASSPEGRGGNTIYF	TGCGCCAGCAGCCCGGAGGGCAGAGGAGGAAACACCATATATTTT
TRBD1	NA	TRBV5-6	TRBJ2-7	CASSPPSDRGSATRYF	TGTGCCAGCAGCCCACCCTCGGACAGGGGGAGTGCAACACGGTACTTC
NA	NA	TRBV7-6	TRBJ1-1	CASSRLEVDLNTEAFF	TGTGCCAGCAGCCGGCTTGAGGTTGATTTGAACACTGAAGCTTTCTTT
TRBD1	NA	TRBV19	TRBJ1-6	CASSSRQGINNSPLHF	TGTGCCAGTAGCTCACGACAGGGGATTAATAATTCACCCCTCCACTTT
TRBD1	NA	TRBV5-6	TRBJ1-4	CASSTRPGQGEKKLFF	TGTGCCAGCAGCACCCGTCCGGGACAGGGGGAAAAAAAACTGTTTTTT
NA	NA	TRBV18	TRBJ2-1	CASSPNSGGGIF	TGTGCCAGCTCGCCCAACTCGGGGGGCGGGATCTTC
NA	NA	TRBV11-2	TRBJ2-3	CASSLNRAAYTDTQYF	TGTGCCAGCAGCTTAAACAGGGCAGCCTACACAGATACGCAGTATTTT
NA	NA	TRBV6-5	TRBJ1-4	CASSSPQGRRLFF	TGTGCCAGCAGTTCACCACAGGGCCGACGGCTGTTTTTT
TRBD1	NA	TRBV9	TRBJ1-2	CASSGGTGGSYGYTF	TGTGCCAGCAGCGGGGGGACAGGGGGCAGCTATGGCTACACCTTC
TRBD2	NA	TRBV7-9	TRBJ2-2	CASSFLGIAGASGELFF	TGTGCCAGCAGCTTTTTGGGGATAGCGGGAGCATCCGGGGAGCTGTTTTTT
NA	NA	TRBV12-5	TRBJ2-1	CASGSDSYNEQFF	TGTGCTAGTGGTAGCGACTCCTACAATGAGCAGTTCTTC
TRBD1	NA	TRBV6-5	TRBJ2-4	CASSYRFGTEKNIQYF	TGTGCCAGCAGTTACCGATTCGGGACAGAAAAAAACATTCAGTACTTC
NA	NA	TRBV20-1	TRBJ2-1	CSASPSNEQFF	TGCAGTGCTAGCCCTTCTAACGAGCAGTTCTTC
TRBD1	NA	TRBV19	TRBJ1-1	CASSIQGASEAFF	TGTGCCAGTAGTATTCAGGGGGCATCTGAAGCTTTCTTT
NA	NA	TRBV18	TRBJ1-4	CASSQGADNEKLFF	TGTGCCAGCTCACAAGGGGCGGATAATGAAAAACTGTTTTTT
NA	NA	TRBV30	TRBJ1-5	CAWTPSLSNQPQHF	TGTGCCTGGACCCCCTCCCTAAGCAATCAGCCCCAGCATTTT
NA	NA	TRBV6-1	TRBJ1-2	CASTRTANYGYTF	TGTGCCAGCACCCGGACAGCTAACTATGGCTACACCTTC
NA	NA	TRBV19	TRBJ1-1	CASSPGGDTEAFF	TGTGCCAGTAGCCCGGGGGGGGACACTGAAGCTTTCTTT
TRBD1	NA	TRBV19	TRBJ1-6	CASSSRQGGMGSPLHF	TGTGCCAGTAGTTCCCGACAGGGTGGAATGGGGTCACCCCTCCACTTT
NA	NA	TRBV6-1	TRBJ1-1	CASSVRTLNTEAFF	TGTGCCAGCAGTGTACGGACACTAAACACTGAAGCTTTCTTT
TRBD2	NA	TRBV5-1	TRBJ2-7	CASSLTVRSGVPYEQYF	TGCGCCAGCAGCTTGACAGTAAGAAGCGGGGTCCCCTACGAGCAGTACTTC
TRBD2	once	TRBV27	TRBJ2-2	CASSFPGRPNTGELFF	TGTGCCAGCAGTTTCCCCGGGAGGCCAAACACCGGGGAGCTGTTTTTT
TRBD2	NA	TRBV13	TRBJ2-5	CASSSLAAKETQYF	TGTGCCAGCAGCTCACTAGCGGCCAAAGAGACCCAGTACTTC
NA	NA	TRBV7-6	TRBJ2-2	CATGLAGELFF	TGTGCCACCGGACTGGCCGGGGAGCTGTTTTTT